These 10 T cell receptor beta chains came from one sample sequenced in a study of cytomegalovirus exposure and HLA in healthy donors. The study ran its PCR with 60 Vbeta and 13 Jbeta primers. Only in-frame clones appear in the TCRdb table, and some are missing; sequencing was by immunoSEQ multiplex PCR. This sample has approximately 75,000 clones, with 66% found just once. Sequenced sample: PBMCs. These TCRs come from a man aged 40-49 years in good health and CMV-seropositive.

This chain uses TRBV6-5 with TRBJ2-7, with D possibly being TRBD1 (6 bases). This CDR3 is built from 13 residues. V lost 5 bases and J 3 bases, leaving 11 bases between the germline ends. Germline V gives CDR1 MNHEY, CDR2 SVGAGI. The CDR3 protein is CASSQTGYYEQYF. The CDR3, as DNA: TGTGCCAGCAGTCAGACAGGTTACTACGAGCAGTACTTC.

The CDR3 sequence: CASSQGQDSNTEAFF. The CDR3, as DNA: TGTGCCAGCAGCCAAGGACAGGATAGCAACACTGAAGCTTTCTTT. The chain couples TRBV5-4 to TRBJ1-1, with 7 bases lining up with TRBD1. Per germline, CDR1 SGHNT and CDR2 YYREEE (reference sequence). V shed 4 bases and J 2 bases; nucleotides not matched to a gene: 8. This CDR3 contains 15 residues. Variable domain in full (rest from reference TRBV5-4 and TRBJ1-1): ETGVTQSPTHLIKTRGQQVTLRCSSQSGHNTVSWYQQALGQGPQFIFQYYREEENGRGNFPPRFSGLQFPNYSSELNVNALELDDSALYLCASSQGQDSNTEAFFGQGTRLTVV.

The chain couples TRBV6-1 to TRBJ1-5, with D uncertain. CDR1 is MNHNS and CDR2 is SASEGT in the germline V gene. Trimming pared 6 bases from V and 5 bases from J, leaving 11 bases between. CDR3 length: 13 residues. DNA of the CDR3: TGTGCCAGCAGGAAGGAGCTGGATCAGCCCCAGCATTTT. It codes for CASRKELDQPQHF.

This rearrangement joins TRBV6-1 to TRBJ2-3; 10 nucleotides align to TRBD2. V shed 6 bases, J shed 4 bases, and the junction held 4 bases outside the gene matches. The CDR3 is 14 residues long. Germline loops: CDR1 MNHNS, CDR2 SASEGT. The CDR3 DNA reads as TGTGCCAGCAGACTAGCGGGGTTAGCAGATACGCAGTATTTT. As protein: CASRLAGLADTQYF.

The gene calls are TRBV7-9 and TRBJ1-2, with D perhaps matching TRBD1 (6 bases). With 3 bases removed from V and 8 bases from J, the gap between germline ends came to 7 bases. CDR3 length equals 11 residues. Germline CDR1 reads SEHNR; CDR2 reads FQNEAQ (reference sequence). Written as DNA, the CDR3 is TGTGCCAGCAGCTTTGGGGGCGGCTACACCTTC. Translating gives CASSFGGGYTF.

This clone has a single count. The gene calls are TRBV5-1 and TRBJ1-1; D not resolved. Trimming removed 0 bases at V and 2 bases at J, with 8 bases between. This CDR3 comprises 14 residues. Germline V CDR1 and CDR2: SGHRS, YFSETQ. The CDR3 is CASSLVGDNTEAFF. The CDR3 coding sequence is TGCGCCAGCAGCTTGGTCGGGGATAACACTGAAGCTTTCTTT.

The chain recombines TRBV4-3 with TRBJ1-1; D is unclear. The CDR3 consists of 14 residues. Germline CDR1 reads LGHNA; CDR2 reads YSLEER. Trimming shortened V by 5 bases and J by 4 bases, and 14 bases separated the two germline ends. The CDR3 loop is CASSEKTRGTEAFF. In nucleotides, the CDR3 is TGCGCCAGCAGCGAAAAAACACGGGGCACTGAAGCTTTCTTT.

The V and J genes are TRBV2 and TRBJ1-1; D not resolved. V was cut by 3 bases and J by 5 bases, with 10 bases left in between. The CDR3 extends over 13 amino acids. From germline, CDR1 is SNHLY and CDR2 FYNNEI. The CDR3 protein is CASSDWWRTEAFF. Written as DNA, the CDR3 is TGTGCCAGCAGTGATTGGTGGAGGACTGAAGCTTTCTTT.

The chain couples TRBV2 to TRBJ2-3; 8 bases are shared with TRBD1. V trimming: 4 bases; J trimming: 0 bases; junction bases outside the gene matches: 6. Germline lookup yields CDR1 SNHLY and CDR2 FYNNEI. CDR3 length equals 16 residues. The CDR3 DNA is TGTGCCAGCAGTGCAAGGGGACAGGTTAGCACAGATACGCAGTATTTT. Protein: CASSARGQVSTDTQYF. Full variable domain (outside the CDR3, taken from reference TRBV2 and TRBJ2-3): EPEVTQTPSHQVTQMGQEVILRCVPISNHLYFYWYRQILGQKVEFLVSFYNNEISEKSEIFDDQFSVERPDGSNFTLKIRSTKLEDSAMYFCASSARGQVSTDTQYFGPGTRLTVL.

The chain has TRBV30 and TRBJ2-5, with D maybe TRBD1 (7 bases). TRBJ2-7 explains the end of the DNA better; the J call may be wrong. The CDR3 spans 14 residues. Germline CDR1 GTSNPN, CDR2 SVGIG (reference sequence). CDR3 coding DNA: TGTGCCTGGATAGCAGGGGGGAGCTCCTACGAGCAGTACTTC. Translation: CAWIAGGSSYEQYF.